The 5 T cell receptor beta chains below come from one sample, sequenced in a study of graft-versus-host responses after intestinal transplantation. Generated by immunoSEQ multiplex PCR, the TCRdb table keeps only in-frame clones and is missing some. The table lists 15,000 to 18,000 clones, about 33% of them singletons. The sequencing used alloreactive CD4+ T cells from a mixed lymphocyte reaction culture, collected before intestinal transplant. The subset here: CFSE-low proliferating T cells sorted from roughly 6-day pre-transplant mixed lymphocyte reaction (GvH or HvG direction). These TCRs come from a human patient who received an intestinal transplant.

This chain uses TRBV4-3 with TRBJ1-2, with 7 bases that match TRBD1. Germline lookup yields CDR1 LGHNA and CDR2 YSLEER. J gave up 2 bases and V 2 bases, and 8 bases lay outside the gene matches. The CDR3 runs 16 residues. CDR3 DNA sequence: TGCGCCAGCAGCCAACCTCCGGGACAGACCAACTATGGCTACACCTTC. It yields the protein CASSQPPGQTNYGYTF.

The rearrangement uses TRBV6-8 and TRBJ1-1, with a possible D match to TRBD1 (6 bases). The germline V and J ends were trimmed by 5 bases and 9 bases, with 10 bases remaining between them. Germline V gives CDR1 MNHGY, CDR2 SAAAGT. CDR3 size: 11 residues. CDR3 region: CASSNRAKAFF. The CDR3 DNA follows: TGTGCCAGCAGTAACAGGGCCAAAGCTTTCTTT.

The CDR3 loop reads CASSLAGYSNQPQHF. The DNA for the CDR3 is TGCGCCAGCAGCTTGGCCGGCTATAGCAATCAGCCCCAGCATTTT. J is TRBJ1-5 and V is TRBV5-1; no definite D call. Deletions cut 0 bases from V and 0 bases from J, with 7 bases between. Germline V gene data show CDR1 as SGHRS and CDR2 as YFSETQ. CDR3 length: 15 amino acids.

This clone was detected ten times or more. The V call is TRBV6-5, the J call TRBJ2-2; possibly TRBD1 for D (7 bases). CDR1 is MNHEY and CDR2 is SVGAGI in the germline V gene. This CDR3 comprises 15 residues. V lost 2 bases and J 6 bases, leaving 13 bases between the germline ends. CDR3 nucleotides: TGTGCCAGCAGTTACGCCTTCAGGGGGGCCGGGGAGCTGTTTTTT. This sequence encodes CASSYAFRGAGELFF.

The chain has TRBV5-1 and TRBJ2-7; D ambiguous. Trimming removed 4 bases from V and 1 base from J, with 21 bases in between. This CDR3 is built from 17 residues. Germline V gene data show CDR1 as SGHRS and CDR2 as YFSETQ. The CDR3 coding sequence is TGCGCCAGCAGCGAAATTGTAGGAAGTGGTGTTTCCTACGAGCAGTACTTC. As protein: CASSEIVGSGVSYEQYF.